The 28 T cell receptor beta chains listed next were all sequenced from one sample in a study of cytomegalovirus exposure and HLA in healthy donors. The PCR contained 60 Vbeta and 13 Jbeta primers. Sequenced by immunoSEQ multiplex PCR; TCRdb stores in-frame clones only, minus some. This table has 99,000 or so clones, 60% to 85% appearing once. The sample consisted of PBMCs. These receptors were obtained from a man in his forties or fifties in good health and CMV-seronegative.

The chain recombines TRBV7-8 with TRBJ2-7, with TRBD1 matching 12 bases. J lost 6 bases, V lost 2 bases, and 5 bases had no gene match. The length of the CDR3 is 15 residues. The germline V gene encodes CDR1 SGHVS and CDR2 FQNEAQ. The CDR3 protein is CASSLRDRGLGEQYF. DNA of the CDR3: TGTGCCAGCAGCTTAAGGGACAGGGGGCTCGGCGAGCAGTACTTC.

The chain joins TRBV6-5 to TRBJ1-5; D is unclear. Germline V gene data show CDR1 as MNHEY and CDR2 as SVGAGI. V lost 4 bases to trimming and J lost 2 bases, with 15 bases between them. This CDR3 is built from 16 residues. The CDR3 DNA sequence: TGTGCCAGCAGTTCCCGCGGCCCCCGGGGCAATCAGCCCCAGCATTTT. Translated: CASSSRGPRGNQPQHF.

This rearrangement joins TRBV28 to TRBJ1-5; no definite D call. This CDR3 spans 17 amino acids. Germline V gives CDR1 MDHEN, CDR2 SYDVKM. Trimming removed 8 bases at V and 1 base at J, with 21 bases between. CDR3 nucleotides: TGTGCCAGCTCGCTTTTGAGGGCGGTGAGGAGCAATCAGCCCCAGCATTTT. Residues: CASSLLRAVRSNQPQHF.

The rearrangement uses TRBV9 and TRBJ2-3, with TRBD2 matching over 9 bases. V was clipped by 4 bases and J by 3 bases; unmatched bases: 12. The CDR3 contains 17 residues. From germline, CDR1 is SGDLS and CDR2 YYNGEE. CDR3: CASSPGAAGGGTDTQYF. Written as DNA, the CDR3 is TGTGCCAGCAGCCCCGGGGCAGCGGGGGGTGGGACAGATACGCAGTATTTT.

The CDR3 sequence is CASREGQGAAEAFF. CDR3 nucleotide sequence: TGCGCCAGCAGAGAGGGACAGGGGGCTGCTGAAGCTTTCTTT. V gene TRBV10-1 combines with J gene TRBJ1-1; 12 bases are a match to TRBD1. The CDR3 totals 14 residues. Germline V gene data show CDR1 as WNHNN and CDR2 as SYGVQD (reference sequence). V dropped 6 bases and J dropped 6; count of bases not matched to a gene: 5.

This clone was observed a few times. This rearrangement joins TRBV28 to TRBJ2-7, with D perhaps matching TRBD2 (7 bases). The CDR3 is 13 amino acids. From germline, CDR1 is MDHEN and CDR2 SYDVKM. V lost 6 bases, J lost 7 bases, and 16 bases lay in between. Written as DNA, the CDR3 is TGTGCCAGCAGCCGTGGGGGGGCGTGGGAGCAGTACTTC. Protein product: CASSRGGAWEQYF. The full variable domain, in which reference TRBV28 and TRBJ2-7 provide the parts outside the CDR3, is DVKVTQSSRYLVKRTGEKVFLECVQDMDHENMFWYRQDPGLGLRLIYFSYDVKMKEKGDIPEGYSVSREKKERFSLILESASTNQTSMYLCASSRGGAWEQYFGPGTRLTVT.

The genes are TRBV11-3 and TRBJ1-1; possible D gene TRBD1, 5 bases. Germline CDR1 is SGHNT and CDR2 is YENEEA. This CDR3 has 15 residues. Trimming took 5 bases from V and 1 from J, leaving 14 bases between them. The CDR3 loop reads CASSRGGVSNTEAFF. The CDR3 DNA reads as TGTGCCAGCAGCCGGGGCGGGGTCTCGAACACTGAAGCTTTCTTT. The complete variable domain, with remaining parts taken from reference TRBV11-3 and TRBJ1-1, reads EAGVVQSPRYKIIEKKQPVAFWCNPISGHNTLYWYLQNLGQGPELLIRYENEEAVDDSQLPKDRFSAERLKGVDSTLKIQPAELGDSAVYLCASSRGGVSNTEAFFGQGTRLTVV.

CDR3 protein: CASSYFRGGNTIYF. The CDR3 DNA reads as TGTGCCAGCAGTTACTTCAGGGGCGGAAACACCATATATTTT. The J gene is TRBJ1-3, the V gene TRBV6-5; D might be TRBD1 (6 bases). The germline V gene encodes CDR1 MNHEY and CDR2 SVGAGI. This CDR3 contains 14 residues. Trimming removed 1 base from V and 4 bases from J, with 8 bases in between.

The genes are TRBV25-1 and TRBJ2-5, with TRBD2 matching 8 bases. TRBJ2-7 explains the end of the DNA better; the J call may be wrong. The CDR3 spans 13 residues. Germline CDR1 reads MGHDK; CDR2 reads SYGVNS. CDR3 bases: TGTGCCAGCAGTATAGCGGGAAGTGGCGAGCAGTACTTC. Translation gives CASSIAGSGEQYF.

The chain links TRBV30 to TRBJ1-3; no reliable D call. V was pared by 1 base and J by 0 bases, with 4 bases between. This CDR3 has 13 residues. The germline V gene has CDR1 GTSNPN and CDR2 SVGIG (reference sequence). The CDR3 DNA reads TGTGCCTGGAGTGGCGGCTCTGGAAACACCATATATTTT. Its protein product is CAWSGGSGNTIYF. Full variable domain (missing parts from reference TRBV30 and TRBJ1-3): SQTIHQWPATLVQPVGSPLSLECTVEGTSNPNLYWYRQAAGRGLQLLFYSVGIGQISSEVPQNLSASRPQDRQFILSSKKLLLSDSGFYLCAWSGGSGNTIYFGEGSWLTVV.

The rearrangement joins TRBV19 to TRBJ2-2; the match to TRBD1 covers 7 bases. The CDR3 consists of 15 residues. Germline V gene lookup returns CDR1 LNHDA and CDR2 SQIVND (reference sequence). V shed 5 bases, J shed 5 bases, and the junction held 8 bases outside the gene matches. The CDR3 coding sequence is TGTGCCAGTAGTTTTGTGACAGGGCAAACCGGGGAGCTGTTTTTT. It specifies CASSFVTGQTGELFF.

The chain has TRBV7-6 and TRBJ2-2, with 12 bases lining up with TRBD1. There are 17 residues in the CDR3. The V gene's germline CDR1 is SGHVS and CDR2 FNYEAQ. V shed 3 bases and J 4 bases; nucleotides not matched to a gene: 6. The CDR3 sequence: CASSFGTGGLGTGELFF. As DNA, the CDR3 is TGTGCCAGCAGCTTCGGGACAGGGGGCTTAGGCACCGGGGAGCTGTTTTTT.

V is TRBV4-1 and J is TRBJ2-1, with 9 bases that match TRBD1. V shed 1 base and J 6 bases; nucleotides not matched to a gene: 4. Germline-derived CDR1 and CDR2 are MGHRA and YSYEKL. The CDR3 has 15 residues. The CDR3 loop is CASSQAGQGGNEQFF. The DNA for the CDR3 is TGCGCCAGCAGCCAAGCGGGACAGGGTGGCAATGAGCAGTTCTTC.

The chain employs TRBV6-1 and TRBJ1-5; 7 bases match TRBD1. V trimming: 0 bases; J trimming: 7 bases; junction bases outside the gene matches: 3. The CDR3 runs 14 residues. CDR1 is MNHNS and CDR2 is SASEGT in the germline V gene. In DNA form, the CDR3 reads TGTGCCAGCAGTGAAGCCGACAGGGCCCAGCCCCAGCATTTT. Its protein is CASSEADRAQPQHF.

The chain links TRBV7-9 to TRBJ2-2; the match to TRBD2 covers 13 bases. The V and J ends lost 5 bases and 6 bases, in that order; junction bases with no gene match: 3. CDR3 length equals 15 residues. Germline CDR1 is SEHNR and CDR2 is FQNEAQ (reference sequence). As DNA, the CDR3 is TGTGCCAGCAGCGGGGGACTAGCGGGGCCCGGGGAGCTGTTTTTT. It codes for CASSGGLAGPGELFF.

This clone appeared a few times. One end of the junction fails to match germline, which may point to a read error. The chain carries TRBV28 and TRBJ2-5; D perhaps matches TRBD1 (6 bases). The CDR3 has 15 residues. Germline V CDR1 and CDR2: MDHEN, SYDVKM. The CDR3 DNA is TGTGCCAGCAGCTTATCCCCGGGACAACAAGAGACCCAGTACTTC. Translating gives CASSLSPGQQETQYF. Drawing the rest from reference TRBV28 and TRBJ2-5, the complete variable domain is DVKVTQSSRYLVKRTGEKVFLECVQDMDHENMFWYRQDPGLGLRLIYFSYDVKMKEKGDIPEGYSVSREKKERFSLILESASTNQTSMYLCASSLSPGQQETQYFGPGTRLLVL.

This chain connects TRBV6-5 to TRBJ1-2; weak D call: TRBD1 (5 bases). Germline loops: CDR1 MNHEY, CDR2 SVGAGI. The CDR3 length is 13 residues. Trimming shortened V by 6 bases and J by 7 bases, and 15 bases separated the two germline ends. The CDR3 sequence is CASSYNTGGGYTF. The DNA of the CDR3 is TGTGCCAGCAGCTATAATACGGGGGGTGGCTACACCTTC.

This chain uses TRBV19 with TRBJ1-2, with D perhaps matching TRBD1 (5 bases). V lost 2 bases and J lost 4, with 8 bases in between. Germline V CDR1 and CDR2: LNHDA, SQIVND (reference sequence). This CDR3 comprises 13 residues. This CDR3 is CASSIQGGYGYTF. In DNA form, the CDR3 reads TGTGCCAGTAGTATACAGGGTGGCTATGGCTACACCTTC.

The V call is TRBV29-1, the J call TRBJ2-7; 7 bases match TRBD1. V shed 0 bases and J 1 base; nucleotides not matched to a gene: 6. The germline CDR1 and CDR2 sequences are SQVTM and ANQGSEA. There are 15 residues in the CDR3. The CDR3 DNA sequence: TGCAGCGTTGAAGATCCGAGGGACAGTTCCTACGAGCAGTACTTC. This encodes CSVEDPRDSSYEQYF.

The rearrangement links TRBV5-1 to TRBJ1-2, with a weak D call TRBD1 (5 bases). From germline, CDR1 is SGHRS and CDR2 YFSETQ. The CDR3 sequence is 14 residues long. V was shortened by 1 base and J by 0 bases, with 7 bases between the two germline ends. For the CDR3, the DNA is TGCGCCAGCAGCTTGACAGGCACTAACTATGGCTACACCTTC. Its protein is CASSLTGTNYGYTF.

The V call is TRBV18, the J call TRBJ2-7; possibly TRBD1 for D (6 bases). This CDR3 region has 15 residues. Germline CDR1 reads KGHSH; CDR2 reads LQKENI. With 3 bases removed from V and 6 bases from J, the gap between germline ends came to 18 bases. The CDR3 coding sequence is TGTGCCAGCTCACCTTATACGACAGGCCCCCTCGAGCAGTACTTC. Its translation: CASSPYTTGPLEQYF.

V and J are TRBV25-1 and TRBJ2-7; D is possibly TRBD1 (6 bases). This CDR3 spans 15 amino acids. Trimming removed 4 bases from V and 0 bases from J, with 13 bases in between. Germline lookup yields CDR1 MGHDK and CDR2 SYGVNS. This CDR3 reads CASSVPGTSSYEQYF. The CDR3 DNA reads TGTGCCAGCAGTGTCCCCGGGACAAGCTCCTACGAGCAGTACTTC.

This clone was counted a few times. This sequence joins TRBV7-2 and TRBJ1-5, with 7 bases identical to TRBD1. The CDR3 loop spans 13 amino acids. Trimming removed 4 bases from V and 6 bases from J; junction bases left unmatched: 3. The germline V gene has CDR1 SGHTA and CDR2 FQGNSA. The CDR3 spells CASSSGQSQPQHF. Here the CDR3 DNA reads TGTGCCAGCAGCTCGGGACAGAGTCAGCCCCAGCATTTT.

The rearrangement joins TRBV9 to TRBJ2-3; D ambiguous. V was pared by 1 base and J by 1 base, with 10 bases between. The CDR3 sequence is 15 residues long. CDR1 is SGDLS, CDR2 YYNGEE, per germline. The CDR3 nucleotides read TGTGCCAGCAGCGTACTCAGTGTTCGCACAGATACGCAGTATTTT. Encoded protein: CASSVLSVRTDTQYF. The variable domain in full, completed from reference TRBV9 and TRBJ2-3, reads DSGVTQTPKHLITATGQRVTLRCSPRSGDLSVYWYQQSLDQGLQFLIQYYNGEERAKGNILERFSAQQFPDLHSELNLSSLELGDSALYFCASSVLSVRTDTQYFGPGTRLTVL.

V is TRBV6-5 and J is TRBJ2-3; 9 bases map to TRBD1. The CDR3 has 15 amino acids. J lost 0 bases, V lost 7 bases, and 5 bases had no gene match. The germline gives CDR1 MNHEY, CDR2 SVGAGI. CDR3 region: CASNPDRGSTDTQYF. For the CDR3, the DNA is TGTGCCAGCAACCCGGACAGGGGAAGCACAGATACGCAGTATTTT.

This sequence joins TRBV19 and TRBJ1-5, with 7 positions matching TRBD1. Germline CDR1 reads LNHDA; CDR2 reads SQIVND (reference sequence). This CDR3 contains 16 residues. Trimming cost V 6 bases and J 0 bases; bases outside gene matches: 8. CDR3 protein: CASRPPQGPSNQPQHF. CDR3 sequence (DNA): TGTGCCAGTAGGCCCCCACAGGGGCCTAGCAATCAGCCCCAGCATTTT.

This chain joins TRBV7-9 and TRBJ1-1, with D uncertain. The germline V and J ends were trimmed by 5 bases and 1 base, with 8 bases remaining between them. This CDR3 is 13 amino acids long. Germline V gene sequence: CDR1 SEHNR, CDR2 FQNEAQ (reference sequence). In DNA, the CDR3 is TGTGCCAGCAGCCCCCCTTCGAACACTGAAGCTTTCTTT. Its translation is CASSPPSNTEAFF.

CDR3 sequence reads: CAWTHNTEAFF. CDR3 nucleotide sequence: TGTGCCTGGACACACAACACTGAAGCTTTCTTT. The chain joins TRBV30 to TRBJ1-1; D remains ambiguous. Per germline, CDR1 GTSNPN and CDR2 SVGIG (reference sequence). V lost 4 bases, J lost 2 bases, and 5 bases lay in between. The CDR3 is made up of 11 amino acids.